The clone carrying this TCR beta chain appeared a few times. Antigen unknown. For the second PCR, which ran for about 6 to 11 cycles, a sample-barcoded 5' primer and a J-beta primer mix were used. TCRdb processed the 5' RACE reads anew with MiXCR; each CDR3 protein has one entry. The table has approximately 1.5 million distinct CDR3 sequences, 35% to 45% seen once. The sample is drawn from a study of blood T cells in healthy people across ages. Study findings and constraints: Age brought a roughly linear fall in TCR beta diversity measured per million T cells. When set beside aged donors, long-lived donors presented more naive CD4+ cells and higher diversity. Total diversity from one million sequenced T cells was likely underestimated.

Germline-derived CDR1 and CDR2 are MGHRA and YSYEKL. The CDR3 spans 13 residues. V was cut by 6 bases and J by 11 bases, with 19 bases left in between. V is TRBV4-1 and J is TRBJ1-2; D remains ambiguous. The receptor's source is a woman aged 18-29 years in good health. Sequenced material: blood. The CDR3 DNA reads TGCGCCAGCAGAACCTCAGCGACGTTTGCTTACACCTTC. Encoded protein: CASRTSATFAYTF.